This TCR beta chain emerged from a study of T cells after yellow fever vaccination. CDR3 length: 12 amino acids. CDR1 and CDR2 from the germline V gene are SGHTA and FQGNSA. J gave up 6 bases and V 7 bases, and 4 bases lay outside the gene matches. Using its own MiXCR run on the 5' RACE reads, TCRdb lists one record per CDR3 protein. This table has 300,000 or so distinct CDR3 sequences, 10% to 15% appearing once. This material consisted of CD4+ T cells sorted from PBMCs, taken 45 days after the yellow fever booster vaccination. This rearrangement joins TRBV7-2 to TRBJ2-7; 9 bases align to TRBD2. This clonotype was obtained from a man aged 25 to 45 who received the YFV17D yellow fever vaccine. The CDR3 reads CASNSGRLEQYF. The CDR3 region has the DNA TGTGCCAGCAACAGCGGGAGGCTCGAGCAGTACTTC.